Listed below are T cell receptor beta chains from one sample, sequenced in a study of T cells in Graves' hyperthyroidism and ophthalmopathy. Each CDR3 protein gets one entry after TCRdb re-called the multiplex PCR reads with MiXCR. Of about 320,000 distinct CDR3 sequences listed, around 17% are singletons. The sample consisted of blood. The receptors stem from a man younger than 45 with Graves' hyperthyroidism. Each CDR3 is given with its conserved first and last residue. The order of the fields is clone size, D gene, J gene, V gene, CDR3 DNA, CDR3 protein. The D gene is left open where the match is weak. A row's size may be missing; if present it is once, few, many or a size class.

clone size: many
D gene: TRBD1
J gene: TRBJ2-7
V gene: TRBV7-9
CDR3 DNA: TGTGCCAGCAGCGGACGACAGGGGGCGGGCGAGCAGTACTTC
CDR3 protein: CASSGRQGAGEQYF

clone size: few
D gene: NA
J gene: TRBJ1-6
V gene: TRBV5-1
CDR3 DNA: TGCGCCAGCAGCACCGAGGGGGGAGATCCCCTCCACTTT
CDR3 protein: CASSTEGGDPLHF

clone size: many
D gene: TRBD2
J gene: TRBJ2-7
V gene: TRBV12-3/TRBV12-4
CDR3 DNA: TGTGCCAGCAGTTTAAAGGCTAGCGGGAGTGGTGAGCAGTACTTC
CDR3 protein: CASSLKASGSGEQYF

clone size: many
D gene: NA
J gene: TRBJ2-7
V gene: TRBV7-9
CDR3 DNA: TGTGCCAGCAGCGCCCCCGGTCGAGCCAGCTACGAGCAGTACTTC
CDR3 protein: CASSAPGRASYEQYF

clone size: many
D gene: NA
J gene: TRBJ2-2
V gene: TRBV3-1
CDR3 DNA: TGTGCCAGCAGCCAGTTAGTGGACACCGGGGAGCTGTTTTTT
CDR3 protein: CASSQLVDTGELFF

clone size: NA
D gene: TRBD2
J gene: TRBJ2-3
V gene: TRBV4-1
CDR3 DNA: TGCGCCAGCAGCCAAGGTGGTTGGCGGGAGAGGGAAGATACGCAGTATTTT
CDR3 protein: CASSQGGWREREDTQYF

clone size: many
D gene: TRBD1
J gene: TRBJ2-2
V gene: TRBV28
CDR3 DNA: TGTGCCAGCAGTTGGCTCGGGACAGGGAACACCGGGGAGCTGTTTTTT
CDR3 protein: CASSWLGTGNTGELFF

clone size: NA
D gene: NA
J gene: TRBJ2-7
V gene: TRBV18
CDR3 DNA: TGTGCCAGCTCCCTCGCCTACGAGCGGTACTTC
CDR3 protein: CASSLAYERYF

clone size: many
D gene: TRBD2
J gene: TRBJ2-7
V gene: TRBV5-8
CDR3 DNA: TGTGCCAGCAGCTTGGCTGGGACTAGGAACGACGAGCAGTACTTC
CDR3 protein: CASSLAGTRNDEQYF

clone size: few
D gene: TRBD1
J gene: TRBJ1-4
V gene: TRBV5-8
CDR3 DNA: TGTGCCAGCAGCCTAGGATCGACAGGGGGCGTTGAAAAACTGTTTTTT
CDR3 protein: CASSLGSTGGVEKLFF

clone size: many
D gene: NA
J gene: TRBJ1-1
V gene: TRBV3-1
CDR3 DNA: TGTGCCAGCAGCCAAGGAGGAGCAGGGTTGGACACTGAAGCTTTCTTT
CDR3 protein: CASSQGGAGLDTEAFF

clone size: few
D gene: TRBD1
J gene: TRBJ1-1
V gene: TRBV7-9
CDR3 DNA: TGTGCCAGCAGCTTAGCGCCTAAGACAGGGTATTGGGTTGAAGCTTTCTTT
CDR3 protein: CASSLAPKTGYWVEAFF

clone size: few
D gene: NA
J gene: TRBJ2-4
V gene: TRBV3-1
CDR3 DNA: TGTGCCAGCAGCCTGGAAGGGCGAGCCAAAAACATTCAGTACTTC
CDR3 protein: CASSLEGRAKNIQYF

clone size: many
D gene: NA
J gene: TRBJ1-5
V gene: TRBV2
CDR3 DNA: TGTGCCAGCAGTGAGGACGCTTATAGCAATCAGCCCCAGCATTTT
CDR3 protein: CASSEDAYSNQPQHF

clone size: NA
D gene: TRBD2
J gene: TRBJ2-1
V gene: TRBV6-5
CDR3 DNA: TGTGCCAGCAGTTACTCACCGGGAGGGGAGGAGCAGTTCTTC
CDR3 protein: CASSYSPGGEEQFF

clone size: many
D gene: NA
J gene: TRBJ2-5
V gene: TRBV24-1
CDR3 DNA: TGTGCCACCAGTGATTTGCCTGGGGGGGCGAGGGAGACCCAGTACTTC
CDR3 protein: CATSDLPGGARETQYF

clone size: few
D gene: TRBD2
J gene: TRBJ2-3
V gene: TRBV5-8
CDR3 DNA: TGTGCCAGCAGCTTTGCGGGAGGTGCGCATACGCAGTATTTT
CDR3 protein: CASSFAGGAHTQYF

clone size: NA
D gene: NA
J gene: TRBJ2-7
V gene: TRBV10-2
CDR3 DNA: TGCGCCAGCAGTGAAGGAGAGCTCGACGAGCAGTACTTC
CDR3 protein: CASSEGELDEQYF

clone size: many
D gene: NA
J gene: TRBJ1-2
V gene: TRBV2
CDR3 DNA: TGTGCCAGCAGAGAGGCCGGGGGGCGTGATGGCTACACCTTC
CDR3 protein: CASREAGGRDGYTF

clone size: many
D gene: TRBD2
J gene: TRBJ2-7
V gene: TRBV20-1
CDR3 DNA: TGCAGTGCTTATGCCCAGCGGGAGGGATCCTACGAGCAGTACTTC
CDR3 protein: CSAYAQREGSYEQYF

clone size: NA
D gene: TRBD2
J gene: TRBJ2-1
V gene: TRBV5-4
CDR3 DNA: TGTGCCAGCAGCTCCCCCCGGACTAGCTTCTGGAATGAGCAGTTCTTC
CDR3 protein: CASSSPRTSFWNEQFF

clone size: few
D gene: TRBD2
J gene: TRBJ2-5
V gene: TRBV5-6
CDR3 DNA: TGTGCCAGCAAAAAAGGGACTACTCAAGAGACCCAGTACTTC
CDR3 protein: CASKKGTTQETQYF

clone size: NA
D gene: NA
J gene: TRBJ2-7
V gene: TRBV18
CDR3 DNA: TGTGCCAGCTCACCACCCCGGACTGTCCCCTCCTACGAGCAGTACTTC
CDR3 protein: CASSPPRTVPSYEQYF

clone size: NA
D gene: NA
J gene: TRBJ1-6
V gene: TRBV4-1
CDR3 DNA: TGCGCCAGCGGAAGAGGGAGGAACTCACCCCTCCACTTT
CDR3 protein: CASGRGRNSPLHF

clone size: few
D gene: NA
J gene: TRBJ1-6
V gene: TRBV2
CDR3 DNA: TGTGCCAGCAGTGAAGCCGGGGCCGGGCCTTCACCCCTCCACTTT
CDR3 protein: CASSEAGAGPSPLHF

clone size: NA
D gene: TRBD2
J gene: TRBJ2-6
V gene: TRBV2
CDR3 DNA: TGTGCCAGCAGCGGGGAATCGGGGGGAAGTGGGGCCAACGTCCTGACTTTC
CDR3 protein: CASSGESGGSGANVLTF

clone size: many
D gene: NA
J gene: TRBJ1-1
V gene: TRBV10-3
CDR3 DNA: TGTGCCATCATGGGGACGGGAGACACTGAAGCTTTCTTT
CDR3 protein: CAIMGTGDTEAFF

clone size: many
D gene: TRBD2
J gene: TRBJ2-1
V gene: TRBV29-1
CDR3 DNA: TGCAGCGTTGTACCCCTAGCGGGAGTTGGTGAGCAGTTCTTC
CDR3 protein: CSVVPLAGVGEQFF

clone size: NA
D gene: NA
J gene: TRBJ1-5
V gene: TRBV28
CDR3 DNA: TGTGCCAGCAGTTTAGGTCGGGGGTTAAATCAGCCCCAGCATTTT
CDR3 protein: CASSLGRGLNQPQHF

clone size: NA
D gene: NA
J gene: TRBJ1-4
V gene: TRBV5-6
CDR3 DNA: TGTGCCAGCAGCGGTGGGCCGGGGGCAACTAATGAAAAACTGTTTTTT
CDR3 protein: CASSGGPGATNEKLFF

clone size: NA
D gene: TRBD1
J gene: TRBJ2-1
V gene: TRBV10-2
CDR3 DNA: TGCGCCAGCAGGGGGACCTCCGGGACAGGGGGCAATGAGCAGTTCTTC
CDR3 protein: CASRGTSGTGGNEQFF

clone size: many
D gene: TRBD2
J gene: TRBJ2-1
V gene: TRBV10-3
CDR3 DNA: TGTGCCATCAGTGACGCGGGAGTGAAAAATGAGCAGTTCTTC
CDR3 protein: CAISDAGVKNEQFF

clone size: NA
D gene: NA
J gene: TRBJ1-4
V gene: TRBV27
CDR3 DNA: TGTGCCAGCAGTTTTTGGGGGGCAGGCGGTGAAAAACTGTTTTTT
CDR3 protein: CASSFWGAGGEKLFF

clone size: many
D gene: NA
J gene: TRBJ2-7
V gene: TRBV6-1
CDR3 DNA: TGTGCCAGCAGTCCCCGTGGAGGGTACGAGCAGTACTTC
CDR3 protein: CASSPRGGYEQYF

clone size: many
D gene: NA
J gene: TRBJ1-1
V gene: TRBV7-9
CDR3 DNA: TGTGCCAGCACCCTAACCGGGGCGAACACTGAAGCTTTCTTT
CDR3 protein: CASTLTGANTEAFF

clone size: many
D gene: NA
J gene: TRBJ1-5
V gene: TRBV28
CDR3 DNA: TGTGCCAGCACCTCTAACTTCAATAGCAATCAGCCCCAGCATTTT
CDR3 protein: CASTSNFNSNQPQHF

clone size: many
D gene: NA
J gene: TRBJ2-6
V gene: TRBV7-8
CDR3 DNA: TGTGCCAGCAGCTTAACCGCCACTGGGGCCAACGTCCTGACTTTC
CDR3 protein: CASSLTATGANVLTF

clone size: few
D gene: NA
J gene: TRBJ2-3
V gene: TRBV29-1
CDR3 DNA: TGCAGCGTTGAAGATTGGCTAGCTCAAGATACGCAGTATTTT
CDR3 protein: CSVEDWLAQDTQYF

clone size: NA
D gene: NA
J gene: TRBJ2-7
V gene: TRBV30
CDR3 DNA: TGTGCCTGGAACGAGAACACCTACGAGCAGTACTTC
CDR3 protein: CAWNENTYEQYF

clone size: many
D gene: TRBD1
J gene: TRBJ2-5
V gene: TRBV6-1
CDR3 DNA: TGTGCCAGCTCGACAGGGGGCTTCCAAGAGACCCAGTACTTC
CDR3 protein: CASSTGGFQETQYF

clone size: NA
D gene: NA
J gene: TRBJ2-1
V gene: TRBV9
CDR3 DNA: TGTGCCAGCAGCGTAGCTACTCCGACTGGCAATGAGCAGTTCTTC
CDR3 protein: CASSVATPTGNEQFF

clone size: few
D gene: NA
J gene: TRBJ1-6
V gene: TRBV11-1
CDR3 DNA: TGTGCCAGCAGCTTAGTACCGGCGGATGGTTCACCCCTCCACTTT
CDR3 protein: CASSLVPADGSPLHF